This T cell receptor (beta chain) derives from a study of blood T cells in healthy people across ages. The CDR3 runs 11 residues. Germline V gives CDR1 DFQATT, CDR2 SNEGSKA (reference sequence). Trimming cost V 3 bases and J 4 bases, with 7 bases left between them. This clonotype came up many times. Antigen: not known. The second PCR ran about 6 to 11 cycles with a sample-barcoded 5' primer and J-beta primers. MiXCR, applied by TCRdb to the 5' RACE reads, yields one record per CDR3 protein. The repertoire holds hundreds of thousands of distinct CDR3 sequences, around 31% seen once, with 15% to 17% in the top ten. Study-level points and caveats: With unsorted PBMCs, a conclusive comparison of naive versus antigen-experienced cells was not possible.

The receptor's source is a woman aged 80 or over in good health. The J gene is TRBJ2-7, the V gene TRBV20-1, with D hard to call. The sample comprised blood. In DNA, the CDR3 is TGCAGTGCTAGGGACCAGTACGAGCAGTACTTC. Protein product: CSARDQYEQYF.